This TCR beta chain was obtained from a study of blood T cell repertoires in COVID-19. Study overall: PBMCs, B-cell-depleted T cells, or T cells provided the cDNA or gDNA that made up the material.

Profiling relied on immunoSEQ multiplex PCR, and the TCRdb table lists in-frame clones only, not all of them. The sample shows 80,000 to 90,000 clones, around 85% of them seen only once. There are 15 residues in the CDR3. The germline V gene has CDR1 MDHEN and CDR2 SYDVKM. Trimming cost V 5 bases and J 3 bases; bases outside gene matches: 8. The sample taken for sequencing was peripheral blood. This receptor was identified in a woman of 80 years or more with COVID-19, enrolled during active disease. This sequence joins TRBV28 and TRBJ2-5; 8 positions agree with TRBD2. The CDR3 DNA is TGTGCCAGCAGTCCCTTCTGGGGACTAGAAGAGACCCAGTACTTC. Encoded protein: CASSPFWGLEETQYF.